These 30 T cell receptor beta chains were all obtained from the same sample, sequenced in a study of T cell repertoires in cytomegalovirus infection. Each CDR3 protein gets one entry after TCRdb re-called the reads with MiXCR. Of about 450,000 distinct CDR3 sequences listed, 25% to 40% were seen once; the top ten hold roughly an eighth. Material: PBMCs. These receptors were taken from a human donor in good health (CMV status not recorded). Some clones in this sample may be carry-over from other donors' samples.

This clonotype was seen more than once but under ten times. In DNA, the CDR3 is TGTGCCAGCAGTCAGACTAGCGAGACAGGGGGGTTCTATGGCTACACCTTC. Amino acid sequence: CASSQTSETGGFYGYTF. The rearrangement joins TRBV6-6 to TRBJ1-2, with 9 bases identical to TRBD1. Germline V lookup: CDR1 MNHNY, CDR2 SVGAGI (reference sequence). The CDR3 has 17 amino acids. J gave up 4 bases and V 5 bases, and 14 bases lay outside the gene matches.

This clonotype was recorded at least ten times. The chain recombines TRBV6-1 with TRBJ2-7; 9 bases are a match to TRBD1. The germline gives CDR1 MNHNS, CDR2 SASEGT. The J segment lost 4 bases and the V segment lost 5 bases, leaving 9 bases of the junction unmatched. The CDR3 has 15 amino acids. For the CDR3, the DNA is TGTGCCAGCAGTTATAAACAGGGGGCGGTTTACGAGCAGTACTTC. Translation: CASSYKQGAVYEQYF.

This clonotype was seen a few times. The chain recombines TRBV12-5 with TRBJ1-4; no reliable D call. CDR3 length: 19 residues. V lost 0 bases to trimming and J lost 1 base, with 18 bases between them. CDR1 and CDR2 (germline): LGHNT, FRNRAP. The CDR3 DNA follows: TGTGCTAGTGGTTTGGTAAAGGCAACACCCGAGGGAACTAATGAAAAACTGTTTTTT. As protein: CASGLVKATPEGTNEKLFF.

This clonotype was seen a few times. The CDR3 nucleotides are TGTGCCAGCTCACCACGGGGCTCCGGGGAGCTGTTTTTT. This gives the protein CASSPRGSGELFF. V and J are TRBV18 and TRBJ2-2, with D tentatively TRBD1 (5 bases). Trimming took 1 base from V and 6 from J, leaving 6 bases between them. Germline V CDR1 and CDR2: KGHSH, LQKENI. This CDR3 comprises 13 residues.

The chain is built from TRBV19 and TRBJ1-2; TRBD1 aligns across 12 bases. Germline trimming cut 3 bases from V and 7 bases from J; bases unmatched to any gene: 6. The CDR3 totals 15 residues. Germline CDR1 and CDR2: LNHDA and SQIVND (reference sequence). CDR3 residues: CASSIPGTGGVGYTF. CDR3 bases: TGTGCCAGTAGTATCCCCGGGACAGGGGGCGTTGGCTACACCTTC. Drawing the rest from reference TRBV19 and TRBJ1-2, the complete variable domain is DGGITQSPKYLFRKEGQNVTLSCEQNLNHDAMYWYRQDPGQGLRLIYYSQIVNDFQKGDIAEGYSVSREKKESFPLTVTSAQKNPTAFYLCASSIPGTGGVGYTFGSGTRLTVV.

V is TRBV2 and J is TRBJ2-2; 11 nucleotides line up with TRBD1. The CDR3 runs 15 residues. V lost 9 bases and J lost 4; bases outside the gene matches: 7. Per the germline V gene, CDR1 is SNHLY and CDR2 is FYNNEI. CDR3 residues: CASDRDRGGTGELFF. Written as DNA, the CDR3 is TGTGCCAGTGACCGGGACAGGGGGGGCACCGGGGAGCTGTTTTTT.

V usage is TRBV29-1 and J usage is TRBJ1-1; 8 bases match TRBD1. CDR3 length: 12 amino acids. Germline CDR1 SQVTM, CDR2 ANQGSEA. V lost 5 bases and J lost 7; bases outside the gene matches: 6. For the CDR3, the DNA is TGCAGCGTTACCAGGGGGCAGCGTGAAGCTTTCTTT. Protein product: CSVTRGQREAFF.

For this clonotype: At one end the junction does not follow the germline gene, possibly because of a read error. The DNA for the CDR3 is TGTGACAGCAGATCATTAGCGGGGGGGAGAGATACGCAGTATTTT. Amino acid sequence: CDSRSLAGGRDTQYF. The chain is built from TRBV7-2 and TRBJ2-3; 11 nucleotides agree with TRBD2. Germline V gene data show CDR1 as SGHTA and CDR2 as FQGNSA. The CDR3 length is 15 residues.

The chain recombines TRBV6-5 with TRBJ2-2; D not resolved. The CDR3 is 14 residues long. V gave up 2 bases and J gave up 0 bases, with 4 bases separating them. Germline-derived CDR1 and CDR2 are MNHEY and SVGAGI. The CDR3 sequence: CASSYLANTGELFF. The CDR3 DNA reads TGTGCCAGCAGTTACCTGGCGAACACCGGGGAGCTGTTTTTT.

This clonotype was seen many times. This sequence joins TRBV7-2 and TRBJ1-2; TRBD1 aligns across 12 bases. From germline, CDR1 is SGHTA and CDR2 FQGNSA. The CDR3 runs 14 residues. The V and J ends lost 5 bases and 7 bases, in that order; junction bases with no gene match: 5. DNA for the CDR3: TGTGCCAGCAGCACGGGACAGGGGGCACTTGGCTACACCTTC. Residues: CASSTGQGALGYTF. The full variable domain, its missing parts supplied by reference TRBV7-2 and TRBJ1-2, is GAGVSQSPSNKVTEKGKDVELRCDPISGHTALYWYRQSLGQGLEFLIYFQGNSAPDKSGLPSDRFSAERTGGSVSTLTIQRTQQEDSAVYLCASSTGQGALGYTFGSGTRLTVV.

The chain links TRBV12-3 or TRBV12-4 to TRBJ1-5, with unresolved D. CDR3 length equals 13 residues. V lost 7 bases, J lost 4 bases, and 11 bases lay in between. The CDR3 loop is CASTLSGNQPQHF. The CDR3 region has the DNA TGTGCCAGCACCTTAAGCGGAAATCAGCCCCAGCATTTT.

The V call is TRBV20-1, the J call TRBJ2-1; 13 positions match TRBD2. The CDR3 sequence is 15 residues long. V was pared by 6 bases and J by 4 bases, with 6 bases of the junction left unmatched. The V gene's germline CDR1 is DFQATT and CDR2 SNEGSKA (reference sequence). CDR3 sequence (DNA): TGCAGTGCCCATCTACTAGCGGGGGGGTACAATGAGCAGTTCTTC. It encodes CSAHLLAGGYNEQFF.

This clonotype was found a few times. V is TRBV19 and J is TRBJ2-2; D gene ambiguous. CDR1 and CDR2 from the germline V gene are LNHDA and SQIVND (reference sequence). CDR3 length: 15 residues. The ends were cut back, 6 bases at V and 9 bases at J, with 20 bases in the middle. CDR3 loop: CASRSGGPVLRELFF. In DNA, the CDR3 is TGTGCCAGTAGGAGTGGCGGCCCGGTACTCCGGGAGCTGTTTTTT.

The chain is built from TRBV20-1 and TRBJ2-7; weak D call: TRBD2 (5 bases). Deletions cut 5 bases from V and 4 bases from J, with 15 bases between. Germline assignment: CDR1 DFQATT and CDR2 SNEGSKA (reference sequence). The CDR3 runs to 13 residues. The CDR3 DNA reads as TGCAGTGCTCGGGGAACGTTCTTTTACGAGCAGTACTTC. It specifies CSARGTFFYEQYF.

As concerns this clonotype: The junction departs from germline at one end; a sequencing error may be responsible. The CDR3 loop is CASSPWRGYTNTQYF. The CDR3 nucleotides read TGTGCCAGCAGCCCCTGGCGGGGATACACAAATACGCAGTATTTT. The rearrangement links TRBV27 to TRBJ2-3, with D maybe TRBD2 (6 bases). The germline CDR1 and CDR2 sequences are MNHEY and SMNVEV (reference sequence). This CDR3 has 15 residues.

This clonotype was recorded at least ten times. This rearrangement joins TRBV12-3 or TRBV12-4 to TRBJ1-5; a possible D gene is TRBD1 (5 bases). This CDR3 has 12 amino acids. Trimming removed 1 base from V and 14 bases from J, with 12 bases in between. Written as DNA, the CDR3 is TGTGCCAGCAGTTTAGTGGGGGAGGCTGAGCATTTT. This encodes CASSLVGEAEHF.

This clonotype came up many times. The V call is TRBV7-2, the J call TRBJ2-7; 8 nucleotides line up with TRBD2. The V gene's germline CDR1 is SGHTA and CDR2 FQGNSA. The CDR3 is 14 residues long. With V trimmed by 4 bases and J by 3 bases, 5 bases remained unmatched. In nucleotides, the CDR3 is TGTGCCAGCAGCTACCTAGCGGGCAACTACGAGCAGTACTTC. Translating it yields CASSYLAGNYEQYF.

As regards this clonotype: A read error may explain this, as a much larger clone is one base away. The rearrangement links TRBV7-6 to TRBJ2-1, with 9 bases aligning to TRBD1. Germline-derived CDR1 and CDR2 are SGHVS and FNYEAQ. This CDR3 contains 17 residues. CDR3 residues: CASSLTSDRGAYNEHFF. The CDR3, as DNA: TGTGCCAGCAGCTTGACCTCCGACAGGGGGGCCTACAATGAGCATTTCTTC. Full variable domain (remainder filled in from reference TRBV7-6 and TRBJ2-1): GAGVSQSPRYKVTKRGQDVALRCDPISGHVSLYWYRQALGQGPEFLTYFNYEAQQDKSGLPNDRFSAERPEGSISTLTIQRTEQRDSAMYRCASSLTSDRGAYNEHFFGPGTRLTVL.

This clonotype showed up just a few times. This chain uses TRBV28 with TRBJ2-7, with 7 nucleotides matching TRBD2. The V gene end was trimmed by 3 bases and the J gene end by 3 bases; junction bases not matched to a gene: 5. Germline V gene data show CDR1 as MDHEN and CDR2 as SYDVKM. This CDR3 spans 14 amino acids. The DNA for the CDR3 is TGTGCCAGCAGTTTGCGGGGGAACAACTACGAGCAGTACTTC. Protein product: CASSLRGNNYEQYF.

The rearrangement joins TRBV10-3 to TRBJ1-1; D gene uncertain. Trimming removed 1 base from V and 9 bases from J, with 15 bases in between. This CDR3 is 14 amino acids long. CDR1 and CDR2 from the germline V gene are ENHRY and SYGVKD. CDR3 residues: CAISEFGQANKAFF. For the CDR3, the DNA is TGTGCCATCAGTGAGTTCGGCCAGGCGAATAAAGCTTTCTTT.

This clonotype has a handful of counts. The J gene is TRBJ1-4, the V gene TRBV6-6, with D unresolved. This CDR3 region has 14 residues. Trimming removed 8 bases from V and 4 bases from J, with 14 bases in between. Germline V lookup: CDR1 MNHNY, CDR2 SVGAGI (reference sequence). The CDR3 DNA sequence: TGTGCCAGCGCTCGGGCAAGCAGTAATGAAAAACTGTTTTTT. Translated: CASARASSNEKLFF.

This clonotype was counted at least ten times. The V gene is TRBV4-3, the J gene TRBJ1-4; D is ambiguous. The V end lost 1 base, the J end lost 4 bases, and 7 bases lay between the germline ends. Germline V gene sequence: CDR1 LGHNA, CDR2 YSLEER. CDR3 length equals 14 residues. CDR3 DNA: TGCGCCAGCAGCCAAGTAGGAGATAATGAAAAACTGTTTTTT. Its protein product is CASSQVGDNEKLFF.

This chain links TRBV7-8 with TRBJ1-6; 8 bases are a match to TRBD1. Germline lookup yields CDR1 SGHVS and CDR2 FQNEAQ. CDR3 length: 15 amino acids. V trimming: 1 base; J trimming: 14 bases; junction bases outside the gene matches: 10. CDR3 region: CASSLGGTGGKSLHF. The CDR3 DNA is TGTGCCAGCAGCTTAGGCGGGACAGGTGGTAAATCCCTCCACTTT.

This clonotype was picked up a small number of times. The genes are TRBV7-9 and TRBJ2-7; D remains ambiguous. There are 14 residues in the CDR3. Germline lookup yields CDR1 SEHNR and CDR2 FQNEAQ (reference sequence). Trimming cost V 1 base and J 8 bases, with 15 bases left between them. CDR3 DNA sequence: TGTGCCAGCAGCTTAGAGAGCTCGGATCCCCAGCAGTACTTC. It translates to CASSLESSDPQQYF.

This clonotype was counted many times. The gene calls are TRBV6-2 or TRBV6-3 and TRBJ2-1, with D perhaps TRBD1 or TRBD2 (5 bases each). The CDR3 extends over 14 amino acids. CDR1 MNHEY and CDR2 SVGEGT come from the germline V gene. The ends were cut back, 3 bases at V and 11 bases at J, with 17 bases in the middle. CDR3 sequence: CASSYTGTGNKQFF. As DNA, the CDR3 is TGTGCCAGCAGTTATACTGGGACGGGGAATAAGCAGTTCTTC.

The CDR3 reads CASRSGVYGYTF. The DNA of the CDR3 is TGTGCCAGTAGATCGGGTGTCTATGGCTACACCTTC. The V call is TRBV19, the J call TRBJ1-2; D gene uncertain. Germline CDR1 is LNHDA and CDR2 is SQIVND (reference sequence). V lost 6 bases, J lost 4 bases, and 9 bases lay in between. The CDR3 extends over 12 amino acids.

This clonotype appeared many times. This chain uses TRBV7-2 with TRBJ2-5; no reliable D call. V was cut by 4 bases and J by 4 bases, with 7 bases left in between. This CDR3 is built from 12 residues. Per the germline V gene, CDR1 is SGHTA and CDR2 is FQGNSA. This chain's CDR3 is CASSSPPETQYF. The CDR3 nucleotides are TGTGCCAGCAGCTCTCCACCAGAGACCCAGTACTTC.

Ten or more counts support this clonotype. The chain recombines TRBV7-6 with TRBJ2-5; the D gene is possibly TRBD1 (5 bases). V gave up 3 bases and J gave up 1 base, with 9 bases separating them. Germline lookup yields CDR1 SGHVS and CDR2 FNYEAQ. The CDR3 loop spans 14 amino acids. This chain's CDR3 is CASSFSTVQETQYF. The CDR3 bases are TGTGCCAGCAGCTTCTCGACAGTCCAAGAGACCCAGTACTTC.

The chain recombines TRBV5-8 with TRBJ2-3, with D possibly called TRBD1 or TRBD2 (5 bases each). Germline lookup yields CDR1 SGHTS and CDR2 YDEGEE. The CDR3 has 16 residues. V was cut by 4 bases and J by 3 bases, with 18 bases left in between. CDR3 amino acids: CASSIGTLGSTDTQYF. CDR3 coding DNA: TGTGCCAGCAGCATTGGGACCCTCGGGTCGACAGATACGCAGTATTTT.

This clonotype has just a few counts. An end of the junction does not agree with germline; a read error may underlie this. This rearrangement joins TRBV28 to TRBJ1-5, with 7 bases lining up with TRBD1. The CDR3 is 17 residues long. Germline-derived CDR1 and CDR2 are MDHEN and SYDVKM. The CDR3 sequence is CASSLYRGSYSNQPQHF. In DNA form, the CDR3 reads TGTGCCAGCAGCTTATACAGGGGATCTTATAGCAATCAGCCCCAGCATTTT.